The T cell receptor beta chain under discussion was sequenced for a study of beta chain features in type 1 diabetes. As concerns this clone: Its antigen remains unknown.

Sorting with CD45RO/CCR7/CD25/CD127/CD95/CD27 yielded naive, central memory, regulatory and stem-like memory CD4+ cells. Sorted populations all exceeded 95% purity. Deletions cut 4 bases from V and 6 bases from J, with 13 bases between. CDR1 and CDR2 from the germline V gene are SGHTA and FQGNSA. The CDR3 has 13 amino acids. Study findings and constraints: PCR might show a preference for shorter templates, equally across patients and controls. The similarity of naive, central memory and Treg TCRB repertoires appeared greater among patients than among healthy donors.

Reverse transcribing all isolated RNA meant expressed TCRB transcripts were sequenced. Profiling relied on immunoSEQ multiplex PCR, and the TCRdb table lists in-frame clones only, not all of them. This repertoire shows hundreds of thousands of clones, approximately 28% found once; its top ten account for about 0.065%. What was sequenced was naive CD4+ T cells from blood. The chain carries TRBV7-2 and TRBJ2-7; D is uncertain. The TCR originated in a man younger than 35 in good health. CDR3 sequence (DNA): TGTGCCAGCAGCTGGAGTAGCCGTCTCGAGCAGTACTTC. Translating it yields CASSWSSRLEQYF. Drawing the rest from reference TRBV7-2 and TRBJ2-7, the complete variable domain is GAGVSQSPSNKVTEKGKDVELRCDPISGHTALYWYRQSLGQGLEFLIYFQGNSAPDKSGLPSDRFSAERTGGSVSTLTIQRTQQEDSAVYLCASSWSSRLEQYFGPGTRLTVT.